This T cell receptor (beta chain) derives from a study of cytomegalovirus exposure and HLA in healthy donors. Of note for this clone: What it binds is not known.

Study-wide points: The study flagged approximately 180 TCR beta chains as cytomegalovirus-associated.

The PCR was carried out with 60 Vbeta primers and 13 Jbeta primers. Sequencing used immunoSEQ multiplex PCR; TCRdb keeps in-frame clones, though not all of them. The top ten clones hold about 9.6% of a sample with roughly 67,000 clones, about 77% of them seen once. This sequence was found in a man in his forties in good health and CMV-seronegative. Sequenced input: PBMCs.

CDR3 amino acids: CASSLTLDRGALRGQPQHF. DNA for the CDR3: TGTGCCAGCAGCTTAACTCTGGACAGGGGGGCGCTGAGGGGTCAGCCCCAGCATTTT. The chain couples TRBV11-2 to TRBJ1-5; the match to TRBD1 covers 10 bases. The germline gives CDR1 SGHAT, CDR2 FQNNGV. The CDR3 spans 19 residues. With V trimmed by 2 bases and J by 6 bases, 16 bases remained unmatched.